This T cell receptor (beta chain) originates from a study of blood T cells in healthy people across ages. V lost 4 bases, J lost 7 bases, and 11 bases stayed unmatched. Per germline, CDR1 SGHKS and CDR2 YYEKEE (reference sequence). The CDR3 spans 15 residues. Using a J-beta primer mix together with a sample-barcoded 5' primer, a second PCR was run for roughly 6 to 12 cycles. TCRdb recomputed calls from the 5' RACE reads with MiXCR, one row per CDR3 protein. Of 800,000 to 1,300,000 distinct CDR3 sequences in the sample, about 25% were seen once. This sample also appeared in a second study, on T cells of mothers and their children. As that report states: Maternal samples each gave over 9 million TCR beta CDR3 reads, and child samples a few million each.

The V gene is TRBV5-5, the J gene TRBJ2-7, with 10 bases aligning to TRBD2. The sequence was obtained from a girl aged 2-9 years in good health. Sequencing input: blood. The CDR3 loop reads CASSRSGRSPEEQYF. The CDR3 DNA reads as TGTGCCAGCAGCCGTAGCGGGAGGTCCCCGGAGGAGCAGTACTTC. Drawing the rest from reference TRBV5-5 and TRBJ2-7, the complete variable domain is DAGVTQSPTHLIKTRGQQVTLRCSPISGHKSVSWYQQVLGQGPQFIFQYYEKEERGRGNFPDRFSARQFPNYSSELNVNALLLGDSALYLCASSRSGRSPEEQYFGPGTRLTVT.